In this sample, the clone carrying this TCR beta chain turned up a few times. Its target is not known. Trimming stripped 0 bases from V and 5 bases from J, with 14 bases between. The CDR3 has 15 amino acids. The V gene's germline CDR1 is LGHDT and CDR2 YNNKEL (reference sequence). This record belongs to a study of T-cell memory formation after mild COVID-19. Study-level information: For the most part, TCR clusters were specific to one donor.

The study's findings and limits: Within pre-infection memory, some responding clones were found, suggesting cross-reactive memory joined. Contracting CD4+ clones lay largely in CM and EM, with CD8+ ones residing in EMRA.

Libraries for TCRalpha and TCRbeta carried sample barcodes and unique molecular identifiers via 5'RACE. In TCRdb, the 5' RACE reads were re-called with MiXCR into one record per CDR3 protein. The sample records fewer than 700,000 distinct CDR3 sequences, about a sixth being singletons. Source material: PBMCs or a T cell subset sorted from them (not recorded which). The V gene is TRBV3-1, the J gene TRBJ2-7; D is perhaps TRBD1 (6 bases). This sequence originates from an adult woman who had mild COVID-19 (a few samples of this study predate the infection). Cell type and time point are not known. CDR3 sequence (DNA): TGTGCCAGCAGCCAAGATTCGTCCCACAGGGACGAGCAGTACTTC. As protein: CASSQDSSHRDEQYF.